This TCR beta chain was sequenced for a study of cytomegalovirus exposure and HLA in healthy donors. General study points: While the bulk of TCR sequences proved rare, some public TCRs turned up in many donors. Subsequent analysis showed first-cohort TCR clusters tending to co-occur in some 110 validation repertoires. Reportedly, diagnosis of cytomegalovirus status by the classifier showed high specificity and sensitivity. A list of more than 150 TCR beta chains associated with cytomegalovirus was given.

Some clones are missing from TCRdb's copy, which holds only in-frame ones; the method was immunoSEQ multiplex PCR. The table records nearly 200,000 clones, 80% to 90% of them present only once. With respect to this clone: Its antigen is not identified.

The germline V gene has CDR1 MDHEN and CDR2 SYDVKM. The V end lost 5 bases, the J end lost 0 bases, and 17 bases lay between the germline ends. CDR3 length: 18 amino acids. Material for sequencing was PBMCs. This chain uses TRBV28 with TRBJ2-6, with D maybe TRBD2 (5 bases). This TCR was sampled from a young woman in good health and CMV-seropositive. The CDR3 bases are TGTGCCAGCAGTGAGGGTCTCGGTGTGATCTCTGGGGCCAACGTCCTGACTTTC. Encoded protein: CASSEGLGVISGANVLTF.